The next 15 T cell receptor beta chains were all read from a single sample in a study of blood T cell repertoires in COVID-19. The data were produced by immunoSEQ multiplex PCR, yet TCRdb's version contains in-frame clones alone and is incomplete. Among approximately 300,000 clones, around 89% were seen once, and the ten largest hold over 3.5%. The specimen sequenced was peripheral blood. The origin of the receptors is a woman in her thirties or forties with acute or convalescent COVID-19.

The chain employs TRBV6-4 and TRBJ1-4, with TRBD1 matching 9 bases. V was clipped by 5 bases and J by 10 bases; unmatched bases: 11. Germline CDR1 reads MRHNA; CDR2 reads SNTAGT. This CDR3 is built from 15 residues. Here the CDR3 DNA reads TGTGCCAGCAGTTCGGGACAGGGTGAGGCGTCAAAACTGTTTTTT. It specifies CASSSGQGEASKLFF.

This rearrangement joins TRBV29-1 to TRBJ2-1; the match to TRBD2 covers 8 bases. CDR1 is SQVTM, CDR2 ANQGSEA, per germline. V lost 6 bases, J lost 6 bases, and 7 bases stayed unmatched. The CDR3 loop spans 13 amino acids. CDR3 region: CSVGLAESNEQFF. The CDR3 DNA follows: TGCAGCGTCGGACTAGCCGAATCCAATGAGCAGTTCTTC.

This chain connects TRBV11-1 to TRBJ2-3; D perhaps matches TRBD1 (6 bases). V dropped 3 bases and J dropped 2 bases, with 9 bases sitting between them. This CDR3 spans 14 amino acids. In germline, CDR1 is SGHAT, CDR2 FQDESV (reference sequence). CDR3 sequence reads: CASSFGDITDTQYF. In DNA, the CDR3 is TGTGCCAGCAGCTTCGGGGACATCACAGATACGCAGTATTTT.

The gene calls are TRBV5-1 and TRBJ1-3, with 8 positions matching TRBD1. With V trimmed by 0 bases and J by 7 bases, 6 bases remained unmatched. This CDR3 is 15 amino acids long. Germline V gives CDR1 SGHRS, CDR2 YFSETQ. The CDR3 nucleotides are TGCGCCAGCAGCTTGGGTCAGGGGGCAGGGAACACCATATATTTT. Translation gives CASSLGQGAGNTIYF.

This rearrangement joins TRBV11-2 to TRBJ2-5; TRBD2 matches at 7 bases. The CDR3 sequence is 13 residues long. Trimming took 4 bases from V and 3 from J; bases not matched to a gene: 2. CDR1 and CDR2 (germline): SGHAT, FQNNGV. CDR3: CASSWGGKETQYF. DNA of the CDR3: TGTGCCAGCAGCTGGGGGGGGAAAGAGACCCAGTACTTC.

V usage is TRBV11-2 and J usage is TRBJ1-3; 8 bases are a match to TRBD1. The germline V gene encodes CDR1 SGHAT and CDR2 FQNNGV. J lost 7 bases, V lost 5 bases, and 4 bases had no gene match. This CDR3 is 13 amino acids long. The CDR3 nucleotides are TGTGCCAGCAGCCCGGACAGGGCGAACACCATATATTTT. Its translation: CASSPDRANTIYF. Variable domain in full (rest from reference TRBV11-2 and TRBJ1-3): EAGVAQSPRYKIIEKRQSVAFWCNPISGHATLYWYQQILGQGPKLLIQFQNNGVVDDSQLPKDRFSAERLKGVDSTLKIQPAKLEDSAVYLCASSPDRANTIYFGEGSWLTVV.

The chain has TRBV4-2 and TRBJ1-2, with TRBD1 identical over 7 bases. CDR1 LGHNA and CDR2 YNFKEQ come from the germline V gene. The CDR3 length is 14 residues. Trimming removed 2 bases from V and 2 bases from J; junction bases left unmatched: 2. The CDR3 here is CASSQSGQNYGYTF. The CDR3 bases are TGTGCCAGCAGCCAATCGGGACAGAACTATGGCTACACCTTC.

V gene TRBV11-3 combines with J gene TRBJ1-1; a possible D gene is TRBD1 (5 bases). Per germline, CDR1 SGHNT and CDR2 YENEEA. CDR3 size: 14 residues. V lost 2 bases, J lost 4 bases, and 11 bases lay in between. The CDR3 coding sequence is TGTGCCAGCAGCTTACAGGGCGGGAGCACTGAAGCTTTCTTT. Encoded protein: CASSLQGGSTEAFF.

This clone has a handful of counts. The genes are TRBV5-8 and TRBJ2-3, with 7 bases lining up with TRBD2. Trimming cost V 3 bases and J 4 bases; bases outside gene matches: 11. Germline V gene lookup returns CDR1 SGHTS and CDR2 YDEGEE. This CDR3 spans 16 amino acids. The CDR3 region has the DNA TGTGCCAGCAGCTGGGGGAGCCTAGCGGATTCAGATACGCAGTATTTT. Its translation is CASSWGSLADSDTQYF. Variable domain in full (rest from reference TRBV5-8 and TRBJ2-3): EAGVTQSPTHLIKTRGQQATLRCSPISGHTSVYWYQQALGLGLQFLLWYDEGEERNRGNFPPRFSGRQFPNYSSELNVNALELEDSALYLCASSWGSLADSDTQYFGPGTRLTVL.

This rearrangement joins TRBV28 to TRBJ1-5, with 7 bases identical to TRBD1. The CDR3 covers 13 residues. With 6 bases clipped from V and 9 bases from J, the junction kept 8 bases outside the gene matches. CDR1 and CDR2 (germline): MDHEN, SYDVKM. In DNA, the CDR3 is TGTGCCAGCAGCCCGACAGGGCGGGGGCCCCAGCATTTT. Protein sequence: CASSPTGRGPQHF.

The chain combines TRBV7-8 with TRBJ1-2; a weak D match, TRBD1 (6 bases). CDR3 length equals 14 residues. Germline CDR1 is SGHVS and CDR2 is FQNEAQ. Trimming cost V 5 bases and J 7 bases, with 17 bases left between them. CDR3 nucleotides: TGTGCCAGCAGCGAACAACAGGGTATTCGTGGCTACACCTTC. Its translation: CASSEQQGIRGYTF.

The V call is TRBV10-3, the J call TRBJ1-2; D ambiguous. The CDR3 totals 15 residues. Germline CDR1 is ENHRY and CDR2 is SYGVKD. With 5 bases removed from V and 6 bases from J, the gap between germline ends came to 19 bases. The CDR3 DNA reads as TGTGCCATCAGTCGACTATACGATGGTAGCCATGGCTACACCTTC. Translating gives CAISRLYDGSHGYTF.

The J gene is TRBJ2-1, the V gene TRBV9; D possibly corresponds to TRBD2 (5 bases). V was pared by 4 bases and J by 4 bases, with 9 bases between. The V gene's germline CDR1 is SGDLS and CDR2 YYNGEE. This CDR3 is built from 13 residues. The CDR3 nucleotides read TGTGCCAGCAGCTCCCGGGATTACAATGAGCAGTTCTTC. It translates to CASSSRDYNEQFF.

The chain combines TRBV11-2 with TRBJ2-2; 10 bases agree with TRBD2. After removal of 1 base from V and 4 bases from J, the junction contained 6 bases not matched to a gene. Germline-derived CDR1 and CDR2 are SGHAT and FQNNGV. There are 17 residues in the CDR3. Here the CDR3 DNA reads TGTGCCAGCAGCTTAGTGTCTCTAGCGGGGGCCACCGGGGAGCTGTTTTTT. Translating gives CASSLVSLAGATGELFF. Together with reference TRBV11-2 and TRBJ2-2, the CDR3 gives the full variable domain: EAGVAQSPRYKIIEKRQSVAFWCNPISGHATLYWYQQILGQGPKLLIQFQNNGVVDDSQLPKDRFSAERLKGVDSTLKIQPAKLEDSAVYLCASSLVSLAGATGELFFGEGSRLTVL.

The CDR3, as DNA: TGTGCCTGGAGAGGACATTCTGGGACAGGGGAGGAGCCCCAGCATTTT. This encodes CAWRGHSGTGEEPQHF. The rearrangement joins TRBV30 to TRBJ1-5, with 10 bases identical to TRBD1. The CDR3 is 16 residues long. CDR1 and CDR2 from the germline V gene are GTSNPN and SVGIG (reference sequence). V was clipped by 3 bases and J by 8 bases; unmatched bases: 13.